The 29 T cell receptor beta chains reported below all come from one sample, sequenced in a study of T cells in women clearing cervical HPV infection. Libraries were prepared by immunoSEQ multiplex PCR; TCRdb keeps only in-frame clonotypes and omits some of them. The record lists 40,000 to 55,000 clones, of which the ten most abundant hold around 1.3%. Sequencing was performed on blood buffy coat. Receptors originate from a woman aged 18-69 years with a cervical HPV16 infection that either progressed to CIN3+ or cleared (not recorded which).

In the case of this clone: The CDR3 end is not reached by the read, which stops 3 residues before it; the germline J gene fills it in. This chain joins TRBV20-1 and TRBJ2-5, with D perhaps TRBD1 (7 bases). V lost 6 bases and J lost 2, with 25 bases in between. There are 17 residues in the CDR3. The germline V gene encodes CDR1 DFQATT and CDR2 SNEGSKA (reference sequence). The CDR3 here is CSAAKNSGGGWQETQYF. CDR3 bases read: TGCAGTGCCGCCAAAAACTCAGGGGGAGGTTGGCAAGAGACC.

Comment on this clone: Coverage ceases 3 residues before the CDR3 finishes, and the germline J gene fills in the end. The chain uses TRBV7-9 and TRBJ2-7, with D maybe TRBD1 (5 bases). Per the germline V gene, CDR1 is SEHNR and CDR2 is FQNEAQ (reference sequence). The V end was cut by 7 bases, the J end by 6 bases, with 16 bases between. The CDR3 sequence is 13 residues long. CDR3 in amino acids: CASTDDRPGEQYF. The part of the CDR3 DNA that was read is TGTGCCAGCACCGACGACAGACCGGGCGAG.

Turning to this clone: The CDR3 goes on 3 residues after the read ends, and that part is filled in from the germline J gene. The chain recombines TRBV5-6 with TRBJ2-4, with a tentative D call TRBD1 (6 bases). This CDR3 comprises 15 residues. CDR1 is SGHDT and CDR2 is YYEEEE in the germline V gene. Trimming left V 2 bases short and J 9 bases short, with 18 bases between. The DNA read from the CDR3 is TGTGCCAGCAGCTTTGGGTCTCGAGAGGGGGTCATT. This encodes CASSFGSREGVI. The entire CDR3 sequence reads CASSFGSREGVIQYF.

Note on this clone: The CDR3 extends 3 residues past the end of the read, so its final part is completed from the germline J gene. This chain joins TRBV6-1 and TRBJ2-7; D might be TRBD1 (5 bases). The CDR3 is made up of 13 amino acids. Trimming stripped 1 base from V and 5 bases from J, with 9 bases between. From germline, CDR1 is MNHNS and CDR2 SASEGT. The sequenced part of the CDR3 DNA is TGTGCCAGCAGTGAAGTTCAAGGGGACGAG. It codes for CASSEVQGDE. The whole CDR3 is CASSEVQGDEQYF.

A word on this clone: Read data end 3 residues before the CDR3 end; the end is taken from the germline J gene. V and J are TRBV11-2 and TRBJ2-2; D not certain. Deletions cut 0 bases from V and 4 bases from J, with 9 bases between. The germline CDR1 and CDR2 sequences are SGHAT and FQNNGV. The CDR3 length is 15 residues. The CDR3 spells CASSLEAGATGELFF. The part of the CDR3 DNA that was read is TGTGCCAGCAGCTTAGAGGCAGGAGCCACCGGGGAG.

Turning to this clone: The read ends 3 residues before the CDR3 terminus; that terminus is restored from the germline J gene. This chain links TRBV10-3 with TRBJ1-3; no clear D gene. The V and J ends lost 3 bases and 4 bases respectively, with 16 bases between them. Germline assignment: CDR1 ENHRY and CDR2 SYGVKD. The CDR3 loop spans 16 amino acids. The CDR3 protein is CAISDPGRGSGNTIYF. The sequenced part of the CDR3 DNA is TGTGCCATCAGTGACCCCGGTCGGGGATCCGGAAACACC.

Comment on this clone: The sequence runs out 3 residues before the end of the CDR3; the remainder is reconstructed from the germline J gene. V gene TRBV19 combines with J gene TRBJ2-7, with 13 bases lining up with TRBD2. This CDR3 has 15 residues. The ends lost 6 bases at V and 0 bases at J; junction bases unmatched: 2. Germline loops: CDR1 LNHDA, CDR2 SQIVND (reference sequence). The part of the CDR3 DNA that was read is TGTGCCAGTAGGAGGACTAGCGGGGGCTCCTACGAG. Translation gives CASRRTSGGSYE. The entire CDR3 reads CASRRTSGGSYEQYF.

Details on this clone: The sequence runs out 3 residues before the end of the CDR3; the remainder is reconstructed from the germline J gene. V is TRBV7-2 and J is TRBJ2-7; D unresolved. The CDR3 extends over 13 amino acids. Between the trimmed V and J ends, which lost 5 bases and 3 bases, there was a span of 11 bases. Looked up from germline, CDR1 is SGHTA and CDR2 is FQGNSA. The DNA read from the CDR3 is TGTGCCAGCAGCCAACATCAAAACTACGAG. This translates into CASSQHQNYE. The entire CDR3 reads CASSQHQNYEQYF.

Comments on this clone: Read coverage stops 3 residues before the CDR3 terminus; the germline J gene supplies the remainder. V usage is TRBV6-1 and J usage is TRBJ2-2, with 12 bases aligning to TRBD1. CDR1 is MNHNS and CDR2 is SASEGT in the germline V gene. This CDR3 contains 16 residues. The V segment lost 2 bases and the J segment 10 bases; nucleotides outside the gene matches: 8. The CDR3 sequence: CASSEWDRGQLVELFF. The sequenced CDR3 bases are TGTGCCAGCAGTGAATGGGACAGGGGGCAGTTAGTGGAG.

A word on this clone: The sequenced fragment ends 3 residues before the CDR3 boundary, so the rest is inferred from the germline J gene. The chain is built from TRBV7-2 and TRBJ2-1; possibly TRBD2 for D (6 bases). V was cut by 2 bases and J by 5 bases, with 13 bases left in between. Germline V gene data show CDR1 as SGHTA and CDR2 as FQGNSA. There are 15 residues in the CDR3. The sequenced CDR3 bases are TGTGCCAGCAGCTTAAGAGCGGGCTCAGACAATGAG. Translated: CASSLRAGSDNE. The entire CDR3 is CASSLRAGSDNEQFF.

Comments on this clone: The observed sequence ends 3 residues before the CDR3 terminus, with the missing tail filled in from the germline J gene. The V gene is TRBV2, the J gene TRBJ2-1; 13 positions agree with TRBD2. Trimming took 6 bases from V and 8 from J; bases not matched to a gene: 4. The CDR3 is 14 residues long. The germline V gene encodes CDR1 SNHLY and CDR2 FYNNEI. The part of the CDR3 DNA that was read is TGTGCCAGCAGGGGACTAGCGGGGTTCTATGAG. This translates into CASRGLAGFYE. The entire CDR3 sequence reads CASRGLAGFYEQFF.

The CDR3 DNA, read in part, is TGCGCCAGCAGCTTGGCCGGGACAGGGAGATATGGC. Its protein is CASSLAGTGRYG. Given in full, the CDR3 is CASSLAGTGRYGYTF. The V gene is TRBV5-1, the J gene TRBJ1-2, with TRBD1 identical over 9 bases. The read falls 3 residues short of the CDR3 end, and the missing part is taken from the germline J gene. With 0 bases clipped from V and 5 bases from J, the junction kept 5 bases outside the gene matches. This CDR3 contains 15 residues. Germline assignment: CDR1 SGHRS and CDR2 YFSETQ.

A remark on this clone: The sequence runs out 3 residues before the end of the CDR3; the remainder is reconstructed from the germline J gene. The chain carries TRBV5-5 and TRBJ1-1; D unclear. Looked up from germline, CDR1 is SGHKS and CDR2 is YYEKEE (reference sequence). The ends were cut back, 1 base at V and 2 bases at J, with 6 bases in the middle. The CDR3 has 13 residues. CDR3: CASSLLTNTEAFF. CDR3 bases read: TGTGCCAGCAGCTTGCTGACAAACACTGAA.

Details on this clone: The CDR3 end lies 3 residues beyond the end of the read and is filled in from the germline J gene. This chain links TRBV20-1 with TRBJ1-2; TRBD1 matches at 10 bases. This CDR3 has 13 residues. CDR1 DFQATT and CDR2 SNEGSKA come from the germline V gene (reference sequence). With V trimmed by 1 base and J by 7 bases, 3 bases remained unmatched. The CDR3 DNA, read in part, is TGCAGTGCTAGAGGGACAGGGGGGCTTGGC. This gives the protein CSARGTGGLG. The whole CDR3 protein reads CSARGTGGLGYTF.

On this clone itself: The sequenced fragment ends 3 residues before the CDR3 boundary, so the rest is inferred from the germline J gene. V and J are TRBV10-3 and TRBJ2-1; 12 bases are shared with TRBD2. CDR3 length equals 15 residues. Looked up from germline, CDR1 is ENHRY and CDR2 is SYGVKD. V gave up 11 bases and J gave up 9 bases; unmatched junction bases: 14. The chain's CDR3 is CAVKTVTSGRGEQFF. The part of the CDR3 DNA that was read is TGTGCCGTCAAGACCGTGACTAGCGGGAGAGGTGAG.

The CDR3 loop is CASSLSLQGPSKKLFF. Incomplete CDR3 DNA: TGCGCCAGCAGCTTGAGTCTACAGGGCCCTTCAAAAAAA. The J gene is TRBJ1-4, the V gene TRBV5-1; tentative D call: TRBD1 (6 bases). The CDR3 extends 3 residues past the end of the read, so its final part is completed from the germline J gene. From germline, CDR1 is SGHRS and CDR2 YFSETQ. With 1 base removed from V and 9 bases from J, the gap between germline ends came to 19 bases. The CDR3 is 16 amino acids.

Comments on this clone: The DNA ends 3 residues before the CDR3 does, and the rest of the CDR3 is filled in from the germline J gene. The chain employs TRBV7-2 and TRBJ2-1, with 8 positions matching TRBD2. This CDR3 is 13 amino acids long. The junction had 2 bases not matched to a gene; V was cut back by 4 bases and J by 6 bases. From germline, CDR1 is SGHTA and CDR2 FQGNSA. The sequenced CDR3 bases are TGTGCCAGCAGCTCAACTAGCGGCAATGAG. Translated, it gives CASSSTSGNE. The full CDR3 sequence reads CASSSTSGNEQFF.

With respect to this clone: The DNA ends 3 residues before the CDR3 does, and the rest of the CDR3 is filled in from the germline J gene. The gene calls are TRBV11-2 and TRBJ2-1; maybe TRBD1 (6 bases). The CDR3 totals 15 residues. Trimming shortened V by 2 bases and J by 7 bases, and 15 bases separated the two germline ends. CDR1 and CDR2 from the germline V gene are SGHAT and FQNNGV. The covered CDR3 bases are TGTGCCAGCAGCTTATTCGGTACAGGGCATAATGAG. This codes for CASSLFGTGHNE. The full CDR3 is CASSLFGTGHNEQFF.

Note on this clone: The read ends 3 residues shy of where the CDR3 ends; the end is completed using the germline J gene. V and J are TRBV14 and TRBJ2-5, with TRBD2 identical over 10 bases. The ends lost 1 base at V and 5 bases at J; junction bases unmatched: 7. CDR1 is SGHDN and CDR2 is FVKESK in the germline V gene. The CDR3 runs to 16 residues. This chain's CDR3 is CASSQGSSGGAETQYF. Incomplete CDR3 DNA: TGTGCCAGCAGCCAAGGTTCTAGCGGGGGAGCGGAGACC.

CDR3 DNA (partial): TGTGCCAGCAGGCGCCCGACAGGACCGGATCAGCCC. Its translation: CASRRPTGPDQP. The full CDR3 is CASRRPTGPDQPQHF. This chain uses TRBV6-2 or TRBV6-3 with TRBJ1-5, with D perhaps matching TRBD1 (6 bases). The read falls 3 residues short of the CDR3 end, and the missing part is taken from the germline J gene. This CDR3 contains 15 residues. V was trimmed by 6 bases and J by 5 bases, leaving 17 bases between them. Germline CDR1 reads MNHEY; CDR2 reads SVGEGT.

For this clone: The read terminates 3 residues before the CDR3 end, so the remaining end is supplied by the germline J gene. The J gene is TRBJ2-1, the V gene TRBV10-1, with a tentative D call TRBD1 (6 bases). Germline V lookup: CDR1 WNHNN, CDR2 SYGVQD (reference sequence). V gave up 4 bases and J gave up 4 bases, with 11 bases separating them. This CDR3 has 14 amino acids. The part of the CDR3 DNA that was read is TGCGCCAGCAGTGGAGGGGGTAATTACAATGAG. Its protein is CASSGGGNYNE. From start to end, the CDR3 is CASSGGGNYNEQFF.

Notes on this clone: Read coverage stops 3 residues before the CDR3 terminus; the germline J gene supplies the remainder. The chain carries TRBV6-2 or TRBV6-3 and TRBJ1-2; no firm D call. CDR1 and CDR2 from the germline V gene are MNHEY and SVGEGT. V gave up 0 bases and J gave up 6 bases, with 14 bases separating them. The CDR3 is 15 amino acids. CDR3 protein: CASSYSAGAANGYTF. CDR3 DNA (partial): TGTGCCAGCAGTTACTCGGCGGGCGCCGCCAATGGC.

As concerns this clone: Read sequence stops 3 residues before the CDR3 end, and the germline J gene provides the missing end. The J gene is TRBJ2-7, the V gene TRBV11-3, with D possibly being TRBD2 (5 bases). V shed 3 bases and J shed 6 bases, with 12 bases lying between them. The CDR3 is 13 amino acids. Looked up from germline, CDR1 is SGHNT and CDR2 is YENEEA. CDR3 DNA (partial): TGTGCCAGCAGCTTCCGGGGTTCGGGCGAG. This gives the protein CASSFRGSGE. The whole CDR3 protein is CASSFRGSGEQYF.

Worth noting for this clone: The CDR3 end falls 3 residues outside the read, so it is completed with the germline J gene. The chain recombines TRBV20-1 with TRBJ1-1; perhaps TRBD1 as D (6 bases). V was pared by 6 bases and J by 1 base, with 9 bases between. Germline CDR1 is DFQATT and CDR2 is SNEGSKA (reference sequence). The CDR3 length is 12 residues. Incomplete CDR3 DNA: TGCAGTGCCCTACAGGGGAACACTGAA. Translating it yields CSALQGNTE. In full, the CDR3 is CSALQGNTEAFF.

Worth noting for this clone: The read falls 3 residues short of the CDR3 end, and the missing part is taken from the germline J gene. The genes are TRBV7-9 and TRBJ1-4; the match to TRBD1 covers 8 bases. V dropped 5 bases and J dropped 8; count of bases not matched to a gene: 10. Germline lookup yields CDR1 SEHNR and CDR2 FQNEAQ (reference sequence). The CDR3 is 15 amino acids. Here the CDR3 reads CASSTRTGREEKLFF. The CDR3 bases that were read are TGTGCCAGCAGCACCAGGACAGGGCGGGAAGAAAAA.

Turning to this clone: The DNA ends 3 residues before the CDR3 does, and the rest of the CDR3 is filled in from the germline J gene. The J gene is TRBJ2-7, the V gene TRBV20-1; 8 bases are shared with TRBD2. CDR3 size: 16 residues. Germline CDR1 DFQATT, CDR2 SNEGSKA (reference sequence). Trimming at V came to 2 bases and at J to 5 bases, leaving 14 bases not matched to a gene. CDR3 loop: CSARLKSGTRGNEQYF. The DNA read from the CDR3 is TGCAGTGCTAGACTCAAATCCGGGACTAGGGGTAACGAG.

In the case of this clone: The read gets to within 3 residues of the CDR3 end, and the germline J gene fills in the rest. The V gene is TRBV7-9, the J gene TRBJ1-1, with 7 nucleotides matching TRBD1. This CDR3 region has 15 residues. Germline V gene lookup returns CDR1 SEHNR and CDR2 FQNEAQ (reference sequence). The DNA read from the CDR3 is TGTGCCAGCAGCTTATTGGGGACAGCCCAAGAGACC. Translation: CASSLLGTAQET. The whole CDR3 protein is CASSLLGTAQETAFF.

In regard to this clone: The CDR3 extends 3 residues past the end of the read, so its final part is completed from the germline J gene. The chain has TRBV20-1 and TRBJ2-3, with TRBD2 identical over 10 bases. Unmatched junction bases numbered 21, after V lost 3 bases and J lost 6 bases. CDR1 and CDR2 from the germline V gene are DFQATT and SNEGSKA (reference sequence). The CDR3 totals 19 residues. The CDR3 bases that were read are TGCAGTGCTAGTAGGGGGCGGGCTAGCGGGAGCCCCTTGAAGGATACG. Protein sequence: CSASRGRASGSPLKDT. The whole CDR3 sequence reads CSASRGRASGSPLKDTQYF.

A word on this clone: The CDR3 end falls 3 residues outside the read, so it is completed with the germline J gene. V is TRBV7-3 and J is TRBJ2-1, with a tentative D call TRBD1 (6 bases). The CDR3 is 15 amino acids. V lost 2 bases and J lost 7, with 15 bases in between. In germline, CDR1 is SGHTA, CDR2 FQGTGA. The CDR3 bases that were read are TGTGCCAGCAGCTTAGGGGACGGGACATTGAATGAG. This sequence encodes CASSLGDGTLNE. The full CDR3 protein reads CASSLGDGTLNEQFF.